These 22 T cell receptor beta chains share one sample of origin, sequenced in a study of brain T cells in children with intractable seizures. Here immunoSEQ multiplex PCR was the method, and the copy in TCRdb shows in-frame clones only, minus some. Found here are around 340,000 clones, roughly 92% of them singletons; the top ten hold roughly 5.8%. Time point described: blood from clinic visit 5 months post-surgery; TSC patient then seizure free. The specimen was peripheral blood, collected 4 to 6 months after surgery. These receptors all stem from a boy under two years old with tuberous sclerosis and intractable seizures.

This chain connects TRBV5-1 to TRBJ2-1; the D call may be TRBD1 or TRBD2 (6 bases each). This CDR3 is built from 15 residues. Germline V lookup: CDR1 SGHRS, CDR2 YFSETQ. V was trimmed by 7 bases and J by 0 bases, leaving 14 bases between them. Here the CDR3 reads CASGGQGGSYNEQFF. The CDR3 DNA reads TGCGCCAGCGGGGGGCAGGGCGGCTCCTACAATGAGCAGTTCTTC.

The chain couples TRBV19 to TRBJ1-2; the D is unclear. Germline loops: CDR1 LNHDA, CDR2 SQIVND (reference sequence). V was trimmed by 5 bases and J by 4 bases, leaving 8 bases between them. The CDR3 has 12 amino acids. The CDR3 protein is CASSPNLYGYTF. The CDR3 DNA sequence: TGTGCCAGTAGTCCAAACCTCTATGGCTACACCTTC.

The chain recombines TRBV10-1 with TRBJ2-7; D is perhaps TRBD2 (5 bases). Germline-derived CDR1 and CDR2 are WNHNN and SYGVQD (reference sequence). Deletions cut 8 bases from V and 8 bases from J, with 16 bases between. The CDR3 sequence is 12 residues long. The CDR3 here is CASPRGIRQQYF. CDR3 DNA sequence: TGCGCCAGCCCCAGAGGGATCAGGCAGCAGTACTTC.

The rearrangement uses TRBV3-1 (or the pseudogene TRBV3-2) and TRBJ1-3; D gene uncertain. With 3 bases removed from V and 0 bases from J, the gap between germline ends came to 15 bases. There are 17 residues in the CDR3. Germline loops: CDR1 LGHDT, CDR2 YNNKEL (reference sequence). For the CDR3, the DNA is TGTGCCAGCAGCCAGGGTCAAGGGTCCTCCTCTGGAAACACCATATATTTT. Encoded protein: CASSQGQGSSSGNTIYF.

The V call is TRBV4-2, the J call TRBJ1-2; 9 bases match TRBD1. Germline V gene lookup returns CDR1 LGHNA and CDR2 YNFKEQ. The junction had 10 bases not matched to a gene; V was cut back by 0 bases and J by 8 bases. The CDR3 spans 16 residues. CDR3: CASSQDGPRDREGYTF. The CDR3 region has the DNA TGTGCCAGCAGCCAAGATGGGCCCCGGGACAGGGAGGGCTACACCTTC.

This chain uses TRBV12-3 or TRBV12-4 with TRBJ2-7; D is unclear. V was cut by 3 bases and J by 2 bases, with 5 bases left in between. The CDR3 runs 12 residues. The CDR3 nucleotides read TGTGCCAGCAGTTTTGGAGCCTACGAGCAGTACTTC. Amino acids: CASSFGAYEQYF.

The CDR3 DNA reads as TGCGCCAGCAGCAGACAGTTAAACTCTGGAAACACCATATATTTT. This encodes CASSRQLNSGNTIYF. V usage is TRBV4-1 and J usage is TRBJ1-3; maybe TRBD1 (5 bases). This CDR3 region has 15 residues. V was clipped by 5 bases and J by 0 bases, with 11 bases between them. Per the germline V gene, CDR1 is MGHRA and CDR2 is YSYEKL.

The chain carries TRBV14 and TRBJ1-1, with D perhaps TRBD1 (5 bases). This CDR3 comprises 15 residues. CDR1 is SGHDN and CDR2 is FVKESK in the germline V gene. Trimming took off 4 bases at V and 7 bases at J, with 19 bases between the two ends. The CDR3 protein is CASSRERGGVGEAFF. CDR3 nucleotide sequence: TGTGCCAGCAGCCGGGAACGGGGGGGAGTCGGTGAAGCTTTCTTT.

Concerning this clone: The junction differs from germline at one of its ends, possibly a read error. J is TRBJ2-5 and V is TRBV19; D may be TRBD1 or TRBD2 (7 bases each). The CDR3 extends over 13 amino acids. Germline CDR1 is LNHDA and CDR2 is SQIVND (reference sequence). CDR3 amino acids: CASSISGGAARHF. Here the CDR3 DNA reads TGTGCCAGTAGTATCTCAGGGGGGGCAGCGAGACACTTC.

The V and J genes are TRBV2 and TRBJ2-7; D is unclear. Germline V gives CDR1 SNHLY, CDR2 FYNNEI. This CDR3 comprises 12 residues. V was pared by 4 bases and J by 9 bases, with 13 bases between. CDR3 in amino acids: CASSVMALVQYF. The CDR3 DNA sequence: TGTGCCAGCAGTGTAATGGCCCTCGTGCAGTACTTC.

CDR3 sequence reads: CASSEGGGANYGYTF. CDR3 coding DNA: TGTGCCAGCAGTGAAGGGGGGGGAGCTAACTATGGCTACACCTTC. The chain links TRBV6-1 to TRBJ1-2; weak D call: TRBD1 (5 bases). The germline V and J ends were trimmed by 1 base and 0 bases, with 9 bases remaining between them. Per germline, CDR1 MNHNS and CDR2 SASEGT. CDR3 length equals 15 residues.

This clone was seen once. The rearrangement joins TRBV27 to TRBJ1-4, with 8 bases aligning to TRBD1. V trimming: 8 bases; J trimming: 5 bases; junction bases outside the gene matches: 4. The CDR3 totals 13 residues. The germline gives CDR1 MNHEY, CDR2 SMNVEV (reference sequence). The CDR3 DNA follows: TGTGCCAGCTCGACAGGGGAGAATGAAAAACTGTTTTTT. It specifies CASSTGENEKLFF.

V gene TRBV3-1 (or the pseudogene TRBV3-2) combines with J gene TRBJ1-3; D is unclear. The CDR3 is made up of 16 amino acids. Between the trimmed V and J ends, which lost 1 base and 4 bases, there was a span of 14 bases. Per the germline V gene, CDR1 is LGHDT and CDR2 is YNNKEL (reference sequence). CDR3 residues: CASSQVGQAAGNTIYF. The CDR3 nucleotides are TGTGCCAGCAGCCAAGTGGGCCAAGCGGCGGGAAACACCATATATTTT.

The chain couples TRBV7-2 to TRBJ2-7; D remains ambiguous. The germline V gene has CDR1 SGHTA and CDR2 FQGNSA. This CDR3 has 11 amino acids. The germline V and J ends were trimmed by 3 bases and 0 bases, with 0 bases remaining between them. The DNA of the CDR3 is TGTGCCAGCAGCTTCTCCTACGAGCAGTACTTC. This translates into CASSFSYEQYF.

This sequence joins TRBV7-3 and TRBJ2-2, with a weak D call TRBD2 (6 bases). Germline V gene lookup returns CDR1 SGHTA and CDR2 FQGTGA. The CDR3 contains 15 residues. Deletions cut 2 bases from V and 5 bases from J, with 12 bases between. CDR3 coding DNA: TGTGCCAGCAGCTTAGGGGTTCGGGGGACCGGGGAGCTGTTTTTT. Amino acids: CASSLGVRGTGELFF. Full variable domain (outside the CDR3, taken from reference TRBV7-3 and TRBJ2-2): GAGVSQTPSNKVTEKGKYVELRCDPISGHTALYWYRQSLGQGPEFLIYFQGTGAADDSGLPNDRFFAVRPEGSVSTLKIQRTERGDSAVYLCASSLGVRGTGELFFGEGSRLTVL.

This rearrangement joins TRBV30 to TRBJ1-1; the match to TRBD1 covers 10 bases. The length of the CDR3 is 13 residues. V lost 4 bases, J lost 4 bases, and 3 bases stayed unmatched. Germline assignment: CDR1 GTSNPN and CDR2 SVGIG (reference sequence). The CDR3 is CAWTRTGGTEAFF. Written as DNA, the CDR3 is TGTGCCTGGACCCGGACAGGGGGCACTGAAGCTTTCTTT.

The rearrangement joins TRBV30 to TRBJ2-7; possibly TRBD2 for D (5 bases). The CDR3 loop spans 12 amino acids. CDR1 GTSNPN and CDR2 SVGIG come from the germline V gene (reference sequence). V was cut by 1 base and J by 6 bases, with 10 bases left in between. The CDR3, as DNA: TGTGCCTGGAGTGAACGAGGGCGCGAGCAGTACTTC. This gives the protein CAWSERGREQYF.

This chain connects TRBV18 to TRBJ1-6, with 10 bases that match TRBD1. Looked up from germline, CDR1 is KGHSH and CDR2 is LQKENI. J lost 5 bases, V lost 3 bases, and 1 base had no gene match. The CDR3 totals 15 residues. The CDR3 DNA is TGTGCCAGCTCACCTGGGACAGGGGATAATTCACCCCTCCACTTT. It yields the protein CASSPGTGDNSPLHF. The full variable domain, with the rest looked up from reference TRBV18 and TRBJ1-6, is NAGVMQNPRHLVRRRGQEARLRCSPMKGHSHVYWYRQLPEEGLKFMVYLQKENIIDESGMPKERFSAEFPKEGPSILRIQQVVRGDSAAYFCASSPGTGDNSPLHFGNGTRLTVT.

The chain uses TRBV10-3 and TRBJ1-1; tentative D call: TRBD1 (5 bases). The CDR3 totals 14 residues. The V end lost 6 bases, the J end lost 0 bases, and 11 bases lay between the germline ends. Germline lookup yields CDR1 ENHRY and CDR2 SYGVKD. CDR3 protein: CAIRGVKMNTEAFF. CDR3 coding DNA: TGTGCCATCAGGGGGGTCAAAATGAACACTGAAGCTTTCTTT.

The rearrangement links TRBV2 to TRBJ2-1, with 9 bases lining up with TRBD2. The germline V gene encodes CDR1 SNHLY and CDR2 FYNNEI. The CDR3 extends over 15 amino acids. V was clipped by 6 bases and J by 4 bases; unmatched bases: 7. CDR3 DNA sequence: TGTGCCAGCAGGAGACTAGCGGATTCTTACAATGAGCAGTTCTTC. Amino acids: CASRRLADSYNEQFF. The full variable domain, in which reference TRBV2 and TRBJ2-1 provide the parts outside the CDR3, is EPEVTQTPSHQVTQMGQEVILRCVPISNHLYFYWYRQILGQKVEFLVSFYNNEISEKSEIFDDQFSVERPDGSNFTLKIRSTKLEDSAMYFCASRRLADSYNEQFFGPGTRLTVL.

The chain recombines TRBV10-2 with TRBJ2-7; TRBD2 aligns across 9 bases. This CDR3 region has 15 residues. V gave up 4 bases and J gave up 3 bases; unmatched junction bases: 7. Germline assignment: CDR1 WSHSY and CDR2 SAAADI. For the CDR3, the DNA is TGCGCCAGCAGTGCGGTAGCGGGAGCGGACTACGAGCAGTACTTC. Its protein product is CASSAVAGADYEQYF.

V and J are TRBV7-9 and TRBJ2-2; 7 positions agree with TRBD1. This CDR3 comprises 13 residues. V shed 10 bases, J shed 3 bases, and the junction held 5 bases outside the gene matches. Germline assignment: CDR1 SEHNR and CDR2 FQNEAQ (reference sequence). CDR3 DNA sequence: TGTGCCAATCCGGGACAGTACACCGGGGAGCTGTTTTTT. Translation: CANPGQYTGELFF.